This record concerns one TCR beta chain sequence. TCRdb reprocessed the 5' RACE reads with MiXCR, giving one entry per CDR3 protein. The sample includes 150,000 to 200,000 distinct CDR3 sequences, roughly a third of them seen just once. The CDR3 is made up of 15 amino acids. V was trimmed by 5 bases and J by 7 bases, leaving 18 bases between them. These data originate in a study of CD8 T cells in ankylosing spondylitis. The source of this sequence is a male donor with ankylosing spondylitis. The V and J genes are TRBV12-3 or TRBV12-4 and TRBJ2-1; D is unresolved. The sample taken for sequencing was synovial fluid, either unsorted or a sorted T cell fraction (not recorded which). The DNA for the CDR3 is TGTGCCAGCAGTCTCCCGGAAGGGATACGGAATGAGCAGTTCTTC. Amino acid sequence: CASSLPEGIRNEQFF.